This T cell receptor (beta chain) was recovered during a study of blood T cell repertoires in COVID-19. Study context: COVID-19 samples collected from the United States, Italy and Spain covered acute and convalescent phases.

The authors' processing: For nucleated cells, counts were estimated from reference gene primer amplification. Profiling relied on immunoSEQ multiplex PCR, and the TCRdb table lists in-frame clones only, not all of them. The V and J calls and clone size are taken from that table; D and trimming were inferred from the DNA. This sample has 400,000 to 450,000 clones, with about nine tenths found just once. Trimming took 1 base from V and 11 from J, leaving 12 bases between them. CDR3 length equals 12 residues. From germline, CDR1 is SGHRS and CDR2 YFSETQ. The receptor was derived from a woman between 25 and 40 years old with active or convalescent COVID-19. The chain employs TRBV5-1 and TRBJ1-1, with D unclear. Sequencing input: peripheral blood. CDR3: CASSLRGLGAFF. The DNA of the CDR3 is TGCGCCAGCAGCTTGCGCGGCCTTGGGGCTTTCTTT. The full variable domain, its missing parts supplied by reference TRBV5-1 and TRBJ1-1, is KAGVTQTPRYLIKTRGQQVTLSCSPISGHRSVSWYQQTPGQGLQFLFEYFSETQRNKGNFPGRFSGRQFSNSRSEMNVSTLELGDSALYLCASSLRGLGAFFGQGTRLTVV.